This T cell receptor (beta chain) was recorded in a study of human T cells and chemical hapten exposure. The sample's time point: patch test 1, 2 weeks after DPC sensitization. Treatment here: therapeutic diphenylcyclopropenone sensitization with weekly scalp DPC. Per the authors' pipeline: Samples contained a median of around 89,000 TCRs, with a range of about 23,224 to 690,600. TCRdb reanalysed the RACE reads using MiXCR and keeps one entry per CDR3 protein. These V and J calls rely on TCRdb rather than the paper's analysis. This table holds fewer than 500,000 distinct CDR3 sequences, approximately 5% found once. With 9 bases removed from V and 3 bases from J, the gap between germline ends came to 9 bases. This CDR3 has 12 amino acids. This clonotype was detected many times.

The chain joins TRBV12-3 or TRBV12-4 to TRBJ1-3, with no clear D. The specimen comprised whole blood, sampled in connection with sensitization to the hapten diphenylcyclopropenone (DPC). The source is a woman aged 50 to 60 with alopecia areata. Some clones in this sample may be carry-over from other donors' samples. In nucleotides, the CDR3 is TGTGCCAGTTGTGTGTTTGGAAACACCATATATTTT. Its translation: CASCVFGNTIYF.